These T cell receptor beta chains were read from a single sample in a study of T-cell memory formation after mild COVID-19. MiXCR was run by TCRdb on the 5' RACE reads, yielding one entry per CDR3 protein. In the table there are tens of thousands of distinct CDR3 sequences, around an eighth of which are singletons. Sequenced: PBMCs or a T cell subset sorted from them (not recorded which). These receptors were obtained from an adult woman who had mild COVID-19 (a few samples of this study predate the infection). Cell type and time point are not known. The CDR3 runs from the conserved cysteine through the conserved F or W. The order of the fields is V gene, clone size, D gene, J gene, CDR3 DNA, CDR3 protein. A D gene is named only where the DNA matches it firmly. Only part of the rows carry a size: once, few, many, or a class if the clone is expanded.

>TRBV4-3|few|.|TRBJ2-7
TGCGCCAGCAGCCAAGTGTCAGGGGAATTCGCCTACGAGCAGTACTTC
CASSQVSGEFAYEQYF
>TRBV6-2/TRBV6-3|few|TRBD2|TRBJ2-1
TGTGCCACCTCATTGGGACTAGCGGGATTTGAGCAGTTCTTC
CATSLGLAGFEQFF
>TRBV7-9|few|.|TRBJ2-3
TGTGCCAGCAGCTTCCCAAGGGACCGCAATACGCAGTATTTT
CASSFPRDRNTQYF
>TRBV28|many|TRBD1|TRBJ2-2
TGTGCCAGCAGTCACCGGGGGACAGGGTGGAACACCGGGGAGCTGTTTTTT
CASSHRGTGWNTGELFF
>TRBV27|.|.|TRBJ2-1
TGTGCCAGCAGTCGCTACAATGAGCAGTTCTTC
CASSRYNEQFF
>TRBV7-9|few|.|TRBJ1-2
TGTGCCAGCAGCTTTGTACAACTCGGGGGGGATTATGGCTACACCTTC
CASSFVQLGGDYGYTF
>TRBV2|few|TRBD1|TRBJ2-7
TGTGCCAGCAAGGGGGCCGGGACAACGTACGAGCAGTACTTC
CASKGAGTTYEQYF
>TRBV4-1|.|TRBD2|TRBJ2-1
TGCGCCAGCAGCCAACTCGCCGGGACTAGCGTCTACAATGAGCAGTTCTTC
CASSQLAGTSVYNEQFF
>TRBV24-1|few|.|TRBJ2-2
TGTGCCACCAGTTATTCGGGGGCCGGGGAGCTGTTTTTT
CATSYSGAGELFF
>TRBV28|few|TRBD2|TRBJ2-3
TGTGCCAGCAGTTTGGGGGTACTAGCGGGAGCGGCAGATACGCAGTATTTT
CASSLGVLAGAADTQYF
>TRBV4-2|few|TRBD2|TRBJ2-1
TGTGCCAGCAGCCAACCGGGCGGGGGCTACAATGAGCAGTTCTTC
CASSQPGGGYNEQFF
>TRBV15|few|TRBD2|TRBJ2-5
TGTGCCACCAGCAGTCTACTAGCGGGATTAGAGACCCAGTACTTC
CATSSLLAGLETQYF
>TRBV12-3/TRBV12-4|many|.|TRBJ2-2
TGTGCCAGCAGTTTAGCGGTCGGGGCAAACACCGGGGAGCTGTTTTTT
CASSLAVGANTGELFF
>TRBV7-8|.|.|TRBJ2-3
TGTGCCAGCAGCTTTGGACAGTCCTCGGGGACAGATACGCAGTATTTT
CASSFGQSSGTDTQYF
>TRBV7-9|few|TRBD1|TRBJ1-1
TGTGCCAGCAGCCAAGGGACAGGCCCCACTGAAGCTTTCTTT
CASSQGTGPTEAFF
>TRBV5-1|few|.|TRBJ2-7
TGCGCCAGCACCCACACGGGGCGTTCCTACGAGCAGTACTTC
CASTHTGRSYEQYF
>TRBV24-1|.|.|TRBJ2-3
TGTGCCACCAGTGATCTTGAAATGGGGGACACAGATACGCAGTATTTT
CATSDLEMGDTDTQYF
>TRBV7-2|few|TRBD2|TRBJ2-1
TGTGCCAGCAGCTTCCCGACTAGCGGGAGGGCCCACTACAATGAGCAGTTCTTC
CASSFPTSGRAHYNEQFF
>TRBV19|.|.|TRBJ1-1
TGTGCCAGTACCTCACCGGGAGGCATGAACACTGAAGCTTTCTTT
CASTSPGGMNTEAFF
>TRBV29-1|.|TRBD2|TRBJ2-7
TGCAGCGCCGAAGCTAGCGGGACGCCCTACGAGCAGTACTTC
CSAEASGTPYEQYF
>TRBV24-1|many|.|TRBJ2-1
TGTGCCACCAGCAGTAGCTCCTACAATGAGCAGTTCTTC
CATSSSSYNEQFF
>TRBV29-1|.|TRBD1|TRBJ2-1
TGCAGCGTTTTGGACAGGGGGGATCGCAATGAGCAGTTCTTC
CSVLDRGDRNEQFF
>TRBV29-1|.|.|TRBJ2-1
TGCAGCGTCGGCCAGACTCCTACCTACAATGAGCAGTTCTTC
CSVGQTPTYNEQFF
>TRBV13|.|TRBD2|TRBJ2-1
TGTGCCAGCAGCTCCTCTGCGGGAGGACCGGCGAGCAATGAGCAGTTCTTC
CASSSSAGGPASNEQFF
>TRBV4-1|.|.|TRBJ2-5
TGCGCCAGCAGCCAAGTCGGTGGGGGGACCCAGTACTTC
CASSQVGGGTQYF
>TRBV12-3/TRBV12-4|many|TRBD2|TRBJ2-7
TGTGCCAGCAGTTTCAGCGGGAGTCCCGAGCAGTACTTC
CASSFSGSPEQYF
>TRBV7-2|many|.|TRBJ2-3
TGTGCCAGCAGCCTAATACTCCCTCCAGATACGCAGTATTTT
CASSLILPPDTQYF
>TRBV2|.|.|TRBJ2-7
TGTGCCAGCACAGGGCGCGGACAATACGAGCAGTACTTC
CASTGRGQYEQYF
>TRBV29-1|few|TRBD2|TRBJ2-7
TGCAGCGTCCGGGGGGGGACTCGCGACGAGCAGTACTTC
CSVRGGTRDEQYF
>TRBV12-3/TRBV12-4|.|.|TRBJ2-7
TGTGCCAGCAGTTTAGCGGTCGGTACGCTAGACGAGCAGTACTTC
CASSLAVGTLDEQYF
>TRBV7-3|few|.|TRBJ2-7
TGTGCCAGCAGCCCGGACGGATCCTACGAGCAGTACTTC
CASSPDGSYEQYF
>TRBV11-2|.|TRBD1|TRBJ1-2
TGTGCCAGCAGCTTAGTCCGGACAGGGGCAGACGGCTACACCTTC
CASSLVRTGADGYTF
>TRBV29-1|few|.|TRBJ1-3
TGCAGCGTTGAGCGATATGAGAGCTCTGGAAACACCATATATTTT
CSVERYESSGNTIYF
>TRBV5-1|many|.|TRBJ2-7
TGCGCCAGCAGCTTCCCCGAGGGAATCGAGCAGTACTTC
CASSFPEGIEQYF
>TRBV7-6|.|.|TRBJ2-2
TGTGCCAGCAGCTTAGGAGAAGTAAACACCGGGGAGCTGTTTTTT
CASSLGEVNTGELFF